This record covers a single T cell receptor beta chain. These data come from a study of T cell responses to AZD1222 COVID-19 vaccine. Method: immunoSEQ multiplex PCR; TCRdb's copy keeps in-frame clones and lacks some. Counted here are roughly 70,000 clones, 85% occurring once; the ten biggest clones make up approximately 20%. This receptor was taken from an adult in good health. This specimen consisted of peripheral blood, obtained on day 0 of AZD1222 vaccination.

The CDR3 DNA reads as TGTGCCTGGAGTTGGAGCGGAGAGGTTACGAATGAGCAGTTCTTC. Protein sequence: CAWSWSGEVTNEQFF. J is TRBJ2-1 and V is TRBV30, with D perhaps matching TRBD2 (5 bases). Trimming took 2 bases from V and 7 from J, leaving 18 bases between them. Germline V CDR1 and CDR2: GTSNPN, SVGIG (reference sequence). The CDR3 is 15 residues long.